Listed below are T cell receptor beta chains from one sample, sequenced in a study of blood T cell repertoires in COVID-19. Profiled with immunoSEQ multiplex PCR; TCRdb holds only in-frame clones, not every one. The profile shows roughly 300,000 clones, approximately 90% of them singletons. Sequences were obtained from PBMCs or T cells enriched from blood (not recorded which). Receptor source: a middle-aged woman with acute COVID-19. The CDR3 runs from the conserved cysteine through the conserved F or W. A D gene is named only where the DNA matches it firmly. Only some rows state a clone size, as once, few, many or a class for expanded clones.

J,D,size,V,DNA,CDR3
TRBJ2-3,TRBD1,-,TRBV5-1,TGCGCCAGCAGCTGGCCCCGGGACAGGGGTGACACAGATACGCAGTATTTT,CASSWPRDRGDTDTQYF
TRBJ2-5,-,-,TRBV19,TGTGCCAGTAGTCAGGGGAAGGAGACCCAGTACTTC,CASSQGKETQYF
TRBJ1-2,-,once,TRBV7-9,TGTGCCAGCAGCGATGGGCGGGGCGATGGCTACACCTTC,CASSDGRGDGYTF
TRBJ1-3,-,once,TRBV4-1,TGCGCCAGCAGCCATATACTCCAGGGGACTGGAAACACCATATATTTT,CASSHILQGTGNTIYF
TRBJ1-1,-,-,TRBV19,TGTGCCAGTACCAGGTTCGTGGAAAACACTGAAGCTTTCTTT,CASTRFVENTEAFF
TRBJ2-1,TRBD2,-,TRBV19,TGTGCCAGTAGTACTCCCGGGACTAGCCCTTACAATGAGCAGTTCTTC,CASSTPGTSPYNEQFF
TRBJ1-5,TRBD1,-,TRBV28,TGTGCCAGCAGCGGACAGGGCGGTCAGCCCCAGCATTTT,CASSGQGGQPQHF
TRBJ2-7,TRBD1,-,TRBV2,TGTGCCAGCAGTGCACAGGGGGCCCTCTACGAGCAGTACTTC,CASSAQGALYEQYF
TRBJ1-3,TRBD1,-,TRBV27,TGTGCCAGCAGTCCAACCACAGACAGGGGGTATGGAAACACCATATATTTT,CASSPTTDRGYGNTIYF
TRBJ1-3,-,-,TRBV2,TGTGCCAGCAGTGAACTCCCCAGCTCTGGAAACACCATATATTTT,CASSELPSSGNTIYF
TRBJ1-2,-,once,TRBV28,TGTGCCAGCAGTTTAAAGGGGGAGGGCTACACCTTC,CASSLKGEGYTF
TRBJ2-1,-,-,TRBV6-6,TGTGCCAGCAGCTATCTGCGGGGTAGCTCCTACAATGAGCAGTTCTTC,CASSYLRGSSYNEQFF
TRBJ1-2,-,-,TRBV7-9,TGTGCCAGCAGCGGCCGGGGATCAATTAACTATGGCTACACCTTC,CASSGRGSINYGYTF
TRBJ2-7,-,-,TRBV24-1,TGTGCCACCAGTGATTTGGCCAGGACTAAGCAGTACTTC,CATSDLARTKQYF
TRBJ2-1,TRBD2,-,TRBV19,TGTGCCAGTAGAGCGGGGGGGCCGGGGAATGAGCAGTTCTTC,CASRAGGPGNEQFF
TRBJ1-1,TRBD1,-,TRBV3-1/TRBV3-2,TGTGCCAGCAGCGGACAGGGATCCTCTGAAGCTTTCTTT,CASSGQGSSEAFF
TRBJ1-5,-,-,TRBV6-2/TRBV6-3,TGTGCCAGCAGTTACGGGGCTGCATCGACTCAGCCCCAGCATTTT,CASSYGAASTQPQHF
TRBJ2-2,TRBD1,-,TRBV6-5,TGTGCCAGCAGTTACGGGACAGGGGTGAACACCGGGGAGCTGTTTTTT,CASSYGTGVNTGELFF
TRBJ2-7,TRBD2,-,TRBV6-5,TGTGCCAGCAGACGGACTAGCGGCTCCTACGAGCAGTACTTC,CASRRTSGSYEQYF
TRBJ1-1,-,once,TRBV9,TGTGCCAGCAGCGTAGGGCAGGGGCAAAGTGAAGCTTTCTTT,CASSVGQGQSEAFF
TRBJ2-4,-,-,TRBV9,TGTGCCAGCAGCAAGGGGGTAGACTTAGCCAAAAACATTCAGTACTTC,CASSKGVDLAKNIQYF
TRBJ1-1,-,-,TRBV3-1/TRBV3-2,TGTGCCAGCAGCACCCCAGGGGTCACTGAAGCTTTCTTT,CASSTPGVTEAFF
TRBJ1-1,-,-,TRBV24-1,TGTGCCACCAAAGGAGAGAGCAACACTGAAGCTTTCTTT,CATKGESNTEAFF
TRBJ1-6,TRBD1,-,TRBV3-1/TRBV3-2,TGTGCCAGCAGCCCCAGGGGGAGCTCCTATAATTCACCCCTCCACTTT,CASSPRGSSYNSPLHF
TRBJ2-7,TRBD2,once,TRBV7-9,TGTGCCAGCAGCTTAGGGACTAGCATCCACGAGCAGTACTTC,CASSLGTSIHEQYF
TRBJ2-1,-,-,TRBV28,TGTGCCAGCAGGGGGGGTGAACTTGGCTACAATGAGCAGTTCTTC,CASRGGELGYNEQFF
TRBJ1-5,-,-,TRBV6-2/TRBV6-3,TGTGCCAGCAGCGAAAAGGACAGCCTTGGCAATCAGCCCCAGCATTTT,CASSEKDSLGNQPQHF
TRBJ1-2,-,-,TRBV3-1/TRBV3-2,TGTGCCAGCAGCCAAGAAAGTAGGGACATCGAGGGCTACACCTTC,CASSQESRDIEGYTF
TRBJ2-1,TRBD1,-,TRBV5-1,TGCGCCAGCAGCAGACGGACAGGTTGGGACAATGAGCAGTTCTTC,CASSRRTGWDNEQFF
TRBJ1-5,TRBD1,few,TRBV28,TGTGCCAGCAGGCCACAGGGGTCTAGTCAGCCCCAGCATTTT,CASRPQGSSQPQHF
TRBJ1-5,-,-,TRBV11-3,TGTGCCAGCAGCTTAGATTCGGGTCAGCCCCAGCATTTT,CASSLDSGQPQHF
TRBJ1-5,-,-,TRBV7-8,TGTGCCAGCAGCTTATCACAGATCAGGCCCCAGCATTTT,CASSLSQIRPQHF